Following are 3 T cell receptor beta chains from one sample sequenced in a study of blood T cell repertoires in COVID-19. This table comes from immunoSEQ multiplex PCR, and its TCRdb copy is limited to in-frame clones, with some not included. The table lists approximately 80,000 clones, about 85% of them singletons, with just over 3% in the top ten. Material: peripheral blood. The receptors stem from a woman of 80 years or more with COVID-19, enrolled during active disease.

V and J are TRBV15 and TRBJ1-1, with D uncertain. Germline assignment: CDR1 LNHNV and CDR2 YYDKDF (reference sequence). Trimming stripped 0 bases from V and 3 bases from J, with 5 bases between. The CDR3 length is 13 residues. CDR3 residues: CATSRDPDTEAFF. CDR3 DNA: TGTGCCACCAGCAGAGACCCGGACACTGAAGCTTTCTTT.

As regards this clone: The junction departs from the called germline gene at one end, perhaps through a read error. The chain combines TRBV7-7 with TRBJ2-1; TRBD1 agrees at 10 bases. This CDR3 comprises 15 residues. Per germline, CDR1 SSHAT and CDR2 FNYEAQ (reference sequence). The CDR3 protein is CASSQDRGDYNEQFF. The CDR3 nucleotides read TGTGCTAGCAGCCAGGACAGGGGGGACTACAATGAGCAGTTCTTC.

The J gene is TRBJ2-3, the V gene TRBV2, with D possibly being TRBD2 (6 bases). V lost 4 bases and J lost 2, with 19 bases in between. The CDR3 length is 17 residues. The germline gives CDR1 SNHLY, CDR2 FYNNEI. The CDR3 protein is CASSGRRLARDTDTQYF. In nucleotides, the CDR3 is TGTGCCAGCAGTGGAAGACGCCTAGCGAGAGACACAGATACGCAGTATTTT.